A single sample gave rise to the 26 T cell receptor beta chains below, sequenced in a study of CD8 T cells in ankylosing spondylitis. Findings of the study overall: Seemingly characteristic of ankylosing spondylitis blood was a TCR beta motif consisting of eight highly homologous variants.

TCRdb itself ran the 5' RACE reads through MiXCR, one entry per CDR3 protein. This sample carries 700,000 or so distinct CDR3 sequences, 15% to 20% of them seen once, and the ten largest clones take roughly a fifth. Their antigen targets remain unknown. The specimen sequenced was blood, either unsorted or a sorted T cell fraction (not recorded which). The receptor set was obtained from a male donor with ankylosing spondylitis.

This rearrangement joins TRBV5-1 to TRBJ2-7; tentatively, D is TRBD1 (5 bases). The length of the CDR3 is 13 residues. Germline-derived CDR1 and CDR2 are SGHRS and YFSETQ. The germline V and J ends were trimmed by 4 bases and 4 bases, with 12 bases remaining between them. The CDR3 spells CASSPTVHYEQYF. The CDR3 region has the DNA TGCGCCAGCAGCCCGACAGTTCATTACGAGCAGTACTTC.

This clonotype was seen only a few times. The rearrangement joins TRBV6-5 to TRBJ2-7; 8 nucleotides match TRBD1. CDR3 length: 14 residues. Germline V gene data show CDR1 as MNHEY and CDR2 as SVGAGI. The V gene end was trimmed by 2 bases and the J gene end by 2 bases; junction bases not matched to a gene: 2. The CDR3 protein is CASSYTGGTYEQYF. The CDR3, as DNA: TGTGCCAGCAGTTACACAGGGGGAACCTACGAGCAGTACTTC.

This clonotype was picked up a small number of times. The J gene is TRBJ2-1, the V gene TRBV12-3 or TRBV12-4; D tentatively reads TRBD1 or TRBD2 (5 bases each). The CDR3 length is 12 residues. V gave up 3 bases and J gave up 9 bases, with 9 bases separating them. The CDR3 here is CASSFVGTEQFF. The CDR3 region has the DNA TGTGCCAGCAGTTTCGTGGGGACTGAGCAGTTCTTC.

With respect to this clonotype: Possible read error: a much larger clone is one base away. The chain couples TRBV7-9 to TRBJ1-1, with D uncertain. The CDR3 loop spans 14 amino acids. Germline CDR1 SEHNR, CDR2 FQNEAQ (reference sequence). The CDR3 DNA reads TGTGCCAGCAGCTCGAAGGGTGTAGGCACTGAAGCTCTCTTT. The encoded protein is CASSSKGVGTEALF.

This clonotype showed up just a few times. This CDR3 reads CATSRDRGTYEQYF. In DNA, the CDR3 is TGTGCCACCAGCAGAGACAGGGGAACCTACGAGCAGTACTTC. The chain joins TRBV15 to TRBJ2-7; possibly TRBD1 for D (6 bases). The germline gives CDR1 LNHNV, CDR2 YYDKDF (reference sequence). V lost 0 bases and J 2 bases, leaving 8 bases between the germline ends. The CDR3 is 14 residues long.

The chain links TRBV7-2 to TRBJ1-2; D may be TRBD1 (5 bases). V lost 5 bases and J lost 5, with 18 bases in between. CDR1 and CDR2 from the germline V gene are SGHTA and FQGNSA. This CDR3 region has 15 residues. As DNA, the CDR3 is TGTGCCAGCAGCGACAGACGGGGGAGTCTTTATGGCTACACCTTC. Encoded protein: CASSDRRGSLYGYTF.

The sample holds a few counts of this clonotype. V gene TRBV11-2 combines with J gene TRBJ2-1, with 10 positions matching TRBD2. CDR1 and CDR2 from the germline V gene are SGHAT and FQNNGV. This CDR3 region has 16 residues. J was trimmed by 1 base and V by 6 bases; bases with no gene match: 6. This CDR3 reads CASRSGRAGSYNEQFF. CDR3 sequence (DNA): TGTGCCAGCAGGAGCGGGAGGGCCGGTTCCTACAATGAGCAGTTCTTC.

This chain uses TRBV5-1 with TRBJ2-7; 9 nucleotides agree with TRBD1. Trimming removed 4 bases from V and 6 bases from J; junction bases left unmatched: 11. CDR1 and CDR2 (germline): SGHRS, YFSETQ. The CDR3 totals 15 residues. As DNA, the CDR3 is TGCGCCAGCAGCACCCAGGACAGGGGATCGTCCGAGCAGTACTTC. Translation: CASSTQDRGSSEQYF. The full variable domain, completed using reference TRBV5-1 and TRBJ2-7, is KAGVTQTPRYLIKTRGQQVTLSCSPISGHRSVSWYQQTPGQGLQFLFEYFSETQRNKGNFPGRFSGRQFSNSRSEMNVSTLELGDSALYLCASSTQDRGSSEQYFGPGTRLTVT.

V usage is TRBV4-1 and J usage is TRBJ2-1; D unclear. CDR1 and CDR2 (germline): MGHRA, YSYEKL. This CDR3 contains 15 residues. V was clipped by 1 base and J by 5 bases, with 12 bases between them. The CDR3, as DNA: TGCGCCAGCAGCCAAGTTGATACATCCAACAATGAGCAGTTCTTC. Its translation is CASSQVDTSNNEQFF.

The CDR3 sequence is CASLLGVTGELFF. The CDR3 nucleotides read TGTGCCAGTCTCCTAGGGGTTACCGGGGAGCTGTTTTTT. This rearrangement joins TRBV12-3 or TRBV12-4 to TRBJ2-2; D possibly corresponds to TRBD1 (5 bases). The CDR3 is 13 residues long. V shed 9 bases and J shed 5 bases, with 13 bases lying between them.

This chain connects TRBV2 to TRBJ1-1; D possibly corresponds to TRBD1 (5 bases). CDR1 and CDR2 (germline): SNHLY, FYNNEI. Trimming stripped 6 bases from V and 5 bases from J, with 16 bases between. The length of the CDR3 is 14 residues. The CDR3 DNA reads TGTGCCAGCAGAACAGCAGGGATCGGGACTGAAGCTTTCTTT. Protein: CASRTAGIGTEAFF.

This sequence joins TRBV5-1 and TRBJ2-1, with a possible D match to TRBD1 (6 bases). V lost 5 bases and J lost 3, with 12 bases in between. CDR3 size: 14 residues. Germline V lookup: CDR1 SGHRS, CDR2 YFSETQ. CDR3 region: CASSKGQNYNEQFF. DNA for the CDR3: TGCGCCAGCAGTAAAGGACAGAACTACAATGAGCAGTTCTTC.

This clonotype was counted a few times. As DNA, the CDR3 is TGTGCCATCAGTACTGAGCGGGGGTGGAATTCCAATGAGCAGTTCTTC. This codes for CAISTERGWNSNEQFF. This rearrangement joins TRBV10-3 to TRBJ2-1, with 8 bases lining up with TRBD2. Per the germline V gene, CDR1 is ENHRY and CDR2 is SYGVKD. The CDR3 extends over 16 amino acids. J was trimmed by 6 bases and V by 5 bases; bases with no gene match: 12.

This clonotype was seen more than once but under ten times. The CDR3 is CASSRPPVFSLAGSYEQYF. The CDR3 DNA follows: TGCGCCAGCAGCCGGCCCCCCGTGTTCAGTCTAGCGGGCTCCTACGAGCAGTACTTC. The chain recombines TRBV4-1 with TRBJ2-7; TRBD2 matches at 8 bases. Germline V lookup: CDR1 MGHRA, CDR2 YSYEKL. The length of the CDR3 is 19 residues. V trimming: 4 bases; J trimming: 0 bases; junction bases outside the gene matches: 17.

This chain connects TRBV20-1 to TRBJ2-2; D may be TRBD1 (5 bases). The CDR3 runs to 14 residues. Germline V gene sequence: CDR1 DFQATT, CDR2 SNEGSKA (reference sequence). V dropped 6 bases and J dropped 6 bases, with 17 bases sitting between them. The CDR3 here is CSAPGLIGSGELFF. The CDR3, as DNA: TGCAGTGCGCCAGGGCTAATCGGTTCCGGGGAGCTGTTTTTT.

To note about this clonotype: Relative to the germline gene, one junction end is altered; a read error may explain this. The rearrangement joins TRBV11-3 to TRBJ2-7; D gene uncertain. CDR1 SGHNT and CDR2 YENEEA come from the germline V gene. The CDR3 has 13 residues. DNA of the CDR3: TGTGCCAGCAGCTTGTATCTGGCGGCTAAGATCTTATTC. It yields the protein CASSLYLAAKILF.

The V and J genes are TRBV3-1 and TRBJ2-1; D call uncertain. Germline V gene data show CDR1 as LGHDT and CDR2 as YNNKEL (reference sequence). The CDR3 has 14 residues. With 4 bases removed from V and 10 bases from J, the gap between germline ends came to 17 bases. The CDR3 sequence: CASSRTTTVSEQFF. CDR3 coding DNA: TGTGCCAGCAGCCGAACGACGACCGTCAGCGAGCAGTTCTTC.

The table lists this clonotype with many counts. The chain combines TRBV27 with TRBJ2-7; possibly TRBD1 for D (5 bases). Germline V gene lookup returns CDR1 MNHEY and CDR2 SMNVEV (reference sequence). V was shortened by 4 bases and J by 0 bases, with 7 bases between the two germline ends. This CDR3 is built from 13 residues. Written as DNA, the CDR3 is TGTGCCAGCAGTTCAGGGTACTCCTACGAGCAGTACTTC. Its protein is CASSSGYSYEQYF.

The chain recombines TRBV12-3 or TRBV12-4 with TRBJ1-5; D gene unclear. Trimming cost V 5 bases and J 6 bases, with 20 bases left between them. The CDR3 contains 16 residues. The CDR3 region is CASSLLTDGSGQPQHF. The CDR3, as DNA: TGTGCCAGCAGTCTATTGACGGACGGGTCAGGTCAGCCCCAGCATTTT.

This clonotype came up a few times. The rearrangement links TRBV20-1 to TRBJ2-3, with 10 nucleotides matching TRBD2. Germline loops: CDR1 DFQATT, CDR2 SNEGSKA (reference sequence). V lost 0 bases to trimming and J lost 6 bases; unmatched junction nucleotides: 9. The length of the CDR3 is 16 residues. CDR3 amino acids: CSARDRSGGRGDTQYF. CDR3 nucleotide sequence: TGCAGTGCTAGAGATCGTAGCGGGGGGCGGGGGGATACGCAGTATTTT.

The rearrangement joins TRBV27 to TRBJ1-1; unclear D gene. Deletions cut 10 bases from V and 0 bases from J, with 6 bases between. The germline V gene encodes CDR1 MNHEY and CDR2 SMNVEV (reference sequence). The CDR3 has 11 residues. The CDR3 sequence: CATQMNTEAFF. The CDR3 bases are TGTGCCACCCAGATGAACACTGAAGCTTTCTTT.

In its sample, this clonotype was seen a few times. CDR3 nucleotide sequence: TGTGCCAGCATCCCGACAGTTCCGAACACTGAAGCTTTCTTT. This translates into CASIPTVPNTEAFF. V and J are TRBV2 and TRBJ1-1, with D possibly TRBD1 on 5 matching bases. This CDR3 has 14 residues. CDR1 is SNHLY and CDR2 is FYNNEI in the germline V gene. Trimming took 7 bases from V and 1 from J, leaving 13 bases between them.

There are a few counts of this clonotype. DNA of the CDR3: TGTGCCAGCAGCTTGGGCCCGACAGGGGTGGAGAAGACCCAGTACTTC. Protein product: CASSLGPTGVEKTQYF. This sequence joins TRBV5-5 and TRBJ2-5, with TRBD1 identical over 8 bases. Trimming removed 0 bases from V and 6 bases from J; junction bases left unmatched: 10. CDR1 SGHKS and CDR2 YYEKEE come from the germline V gene (reference sequence). This CDR3 is 16 amino acids long.

The chain employs TRBV11-2 and TRBJ1-4, with D possibly being TRBD1 (6 bases). Germline CDR1 SGHAT, CDR2 FQNNGV. With 5 bases removed from V and 6 bases from J, the gap between germline ends came to 16 bases. This CDR3 is 15 amino acids long. CDR3 in amino acids: CASSKRGGPDEKLFF. DNA for the CDR3: TGTGCCAGCAGCAAGAGGGGGGGACCCGATGAAAAACTGTTTTTT.

The V and J genes are TRBV10-3 and TRBJ1-5; D is unresolved. The V gene lost 6 bases and the J gene lost 3 bases, with 6 bases spanning the gap. Germline V lookup: CDR1 ENHRY, CDR2 SYGVKD. The CDR3 has 12 amino acids. The CDR3 nucleotides read TGTGCCATCAGGGCTCCCAATCAGCCCCAGCATTTT. This codes for CAIRAPNQPQHF.

The J gene is TRBJ1-5, the V gene TRBV7-2; D is unresolved. Trimming took off 2 bases at V and 7 bases at J, with 9 bases between the two ends. This CDR3 is 13 amino acids long. Germline V lookup: CDR1 SGHTA, CDR2 FQGNSA. CDR3 sequence: CASSLHPGQPQHF. CDR3 DNA sequence: TGTGCCAGCAGCTTACACCCGGGGCAGCCCCAGCATTTT. Drawing the rest from reference TRBV7-2 and TRBJ1-5, the complete variable domain is GAGVSQSPSNKVTEKGKDVELRCDPISGHTALYWYRQSLGQGLEFLIYFQGNSAPDKSGLPSDRFSAERTGGSVSTLTIQRTQQEDSAVYLCASSLHPGQPQHFGDGTRLSIL.